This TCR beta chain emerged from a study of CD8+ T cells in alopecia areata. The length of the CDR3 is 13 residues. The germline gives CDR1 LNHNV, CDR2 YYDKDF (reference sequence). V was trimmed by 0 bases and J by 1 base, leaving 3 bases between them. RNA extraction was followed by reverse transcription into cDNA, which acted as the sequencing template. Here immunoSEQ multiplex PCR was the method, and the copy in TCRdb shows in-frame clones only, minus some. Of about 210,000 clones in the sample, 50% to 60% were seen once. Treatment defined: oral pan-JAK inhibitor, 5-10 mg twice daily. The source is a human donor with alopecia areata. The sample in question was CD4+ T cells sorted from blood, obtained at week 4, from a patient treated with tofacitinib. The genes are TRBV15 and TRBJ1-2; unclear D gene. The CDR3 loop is CATSRDINYGYTF. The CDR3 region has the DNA TGTGCCACCAGCAGAGACATTAACTATGGCTACACCTTC.